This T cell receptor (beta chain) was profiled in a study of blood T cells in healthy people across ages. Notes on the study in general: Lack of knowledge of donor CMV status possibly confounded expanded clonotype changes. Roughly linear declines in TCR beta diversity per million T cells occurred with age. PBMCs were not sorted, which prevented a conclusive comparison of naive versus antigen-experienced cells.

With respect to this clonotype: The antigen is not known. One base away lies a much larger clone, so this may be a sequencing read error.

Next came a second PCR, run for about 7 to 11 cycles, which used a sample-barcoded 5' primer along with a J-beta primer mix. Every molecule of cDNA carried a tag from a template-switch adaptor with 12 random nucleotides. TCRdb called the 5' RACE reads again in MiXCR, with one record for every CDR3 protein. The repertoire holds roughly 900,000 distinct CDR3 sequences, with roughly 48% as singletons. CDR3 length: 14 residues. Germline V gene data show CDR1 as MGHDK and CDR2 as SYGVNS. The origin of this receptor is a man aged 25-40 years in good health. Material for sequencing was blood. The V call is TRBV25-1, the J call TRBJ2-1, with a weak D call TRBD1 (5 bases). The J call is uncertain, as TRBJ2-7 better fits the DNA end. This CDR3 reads CASSYQGLYNEQYF. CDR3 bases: TGTGCCAGCAGTTACCAGGGCCTCTACAATGAGCAGTACTTC.